Listed below are T cell receptor beta chains from one sample, sequenced in a study of blood T cell repertoires in COVID-19. TCRdb's table, derived via immunoSEQ multiplex PCR, lists solely in-frame clones and lacks some. The profile shows 250,000 to 300,000 clones, 65% to 90% of them singletons. The sample consisted of peripheral blood. These receptors all stem from a woman aged 55-70 years with active or convalescent COVID-19. Each CDR3 is given without its conserved first and last residue.

j_call: TRBJ2-3
v_call: TRBV15
cdr3_aa: ATSITPGTGSTDTQY

j_call: TRBJ1-2
v_call: TRBV4-3
cdr3_aa: ASSQEKQTGYLST

j_call: TRBJ1-2
v_call: TRBV29-1
cdr3_aa: SVEGTGQGSNYGYT

j_call: TRBJ1-1
v_call: TRBV7-3
cdr3_aa: ASSISRDRDAEAF

j_call: TRBJ1-2
v_call: TRBV11-2
cdr3_aa: ASKAVRGLGGYT

j_call: TRBJ2-2
v_call: TRBV7-8
cdr3_aa: ASRELAGVATGELF

j_call: TRBJ1-2
v_call: TRBV20-1
cdr3_aa: SASIARPSLGANYGYT

j_call: TRBJ1-1
v_call: TRBV6-5
cdr3_aa: ASTKITGTEAF

j_call: TRBJ1-2
v_call: TRBV6-2/TRBV6-3
cdr3_aa: ASTPSGTGGIYGYT

j_call: TRBJ1-6
v_call: TRBV4-2
cdr3_aa: ASSSGTGGSNSPLH

j_call: TRBJ2-5
v_call: TRBV4-2
cdr3_aa: ASSHRSGEETQY

j_call: TRBJ2-3
v_call: TRBV4-1
cdr3_aa: ASSQVGLAVGTDTQY

j_call: TRBJ2-3
v_call: TRBV5-1
cdr3_aa: ASSWGSTSGGTDTQY

j_call: TRBJ2-7
v_call: TRBV18
cdr3_aa: ASSPRDRVLFEQY

j_call: TRBJ2-2
v_call: TRBV6-5
cdr3_aa: ASSFTGGRTGELF

j_call: TRBJ2-5
v_call: TRBV5-1
cdr3_aa: ASSVQLTSGARAQY